This TCR beta chain was sequenced in a study of glioma-infiltrating T cells after dendritic cell vaccination. Study background: Glioblastoma patients came from Phase I and II dendritic cell vaccination trials.

The CDR3 is 15 residues long. Trimming left V 7 bases short and J 0 bases short, with 13 bases between. Germline CDR1 is MNHNS and CDR2 is SASEGT. Up to 2 ug genomic DNA was used for TCRB CDR3 amplification. Using immunoSEQ multiplex PCR, the repertoire was profiled, and TCRdb retains in-frame clones only, with some absent. Counted here are fewer than 95,000 clones, approximately 81% occurring once; the ten biggest clones make up about 8.5%. This clone appeared a few times. Time point here: after dendritic cell vaccination, including at tumor progression/relapse. The sequences come from blood, collected after dendritic cell vaccination. This sequence was found in a human donor with glioblastoma. The chain employs TRBV6-1 and TRBJ2-4; maybe TRBD1 (6 bases). CDR3 in amino acids: CASIPGQLAKNIQYF. The CDR3 DNA is TGTGCCAGCATCCCAGGACAGTTAGCCAAAAACATTCAGTACTTC.